This T cell receptor (beta chain) was observed in a study of blood T cell repertoires in COVID-19. The method was immunoSEQ multiplex PCR; TCRdb's version includes in-frame clones alone and lacks a portion of them. The data hold roughly 230,000 clones, with 83% observed a single time. V shed 5 bases and J shed 13 bases, with 20 bases lying between them. CDR3 length equals 13 residues. The germline CDR1 and CDR2 sequences are SGHTA and FQGNSA. The rearrangement links TRBV7-2 to TRBJ1-1; TRBD1 might be the D (6 bases). The TCR originated in a human donor in a cohort sampled during active COVID-19. Material: peripheral blood. CDR3 coding DNA: TGTGCCAGCAGCGAGCGGGGGCGCGGGGAGAATTTCTTT. This sequence encodes CASSERGRGENFF.